This is a list of T cell receptor beta chains from one sample in a study of primary melanoma T cells and metastatic recurrence. Only in-frame clones appear in the TCRdb table, and some are missing; sequencing was by immunoSEQ multiplex PCR. The data show 380 or so clones, roughly two thirds seen once. Input material: melanoma tumor tissue. The receptors stem from a human donor with melanoma. The CDR3 runs from the conserved cysteine through the conserved F or W. The D gene is left open where the match is weak. A row's size may be missing; if present it is once, few, many or a size class.

j_call,clone_size,v_call,d_call,cdr3_nt,cdr3_aa
TRBJ2-1,.,TRBV2,.,TGTGCCAGCAGCCCTAATCTACATGAGCAGTTCTTC,CASSPNLHEQFF
TRBJ1-3,.,TRBV6-8,.,TGTGCCAGCAGCTTCACGGGAAAGAGTGGAAACACCATATATTTT,CASSFTGKSGNTIYF
TRBJ2-7,.,TRBV28,.,TGTGCCAGCAGTTTACTGGGGGGTCCCCTATACGAGCAGTACTTC,CASSLLGGPLYEQYF
TRBJ1-5,.,TRBV15,TRBD1,TGTGCCACCAGCTCCACCCAATTTCCCGGACAGGGCCGCAATCAGCCCCAGCATTTT,CATSSTQFPGQGRNQPQHF
TRBJ2-1,.,TRBV19,.,TGTGCCAGTAGTATAACGCCAAGCTCCTACAATGAGCAGTTCTTC,CASSITPSSYNEQFF
TRBJ2-5,once,TRBV19,TRBD2,TGTGCCAGTCGAGTCGGACTAGCGGGAGTTGAGACCCAGTACTTC,CASRVGLAGVETQYF
TRBJ1-2,.,TRBV6-8,TRBD1,TGTGCCAGCAGACTTCAGGGGGCACCTGAGTATGGCTACACCTTC,CASRLQGAPEYGYTF
TRBJ2-7,.,TRBV6-8,TRBD1,TGTGCCCACAAAAGGGACAGGGGAGCCTACGAGCAGTACTTC,CAHKRDRGAYEQYF
TRBJ1-1,.,TRBV5-1,.,TGCGCCAGCAGCCCCGGTTGGGGGCAGGGCACTGAAGCTTTCTTT,CASSPGWGQGTEAFF
TRBJ1-1,once,TRBV19,TRBD1,TGTGCCAGTAGTAATAGGGAAGGGGGCATGAACACTGAAGCTTTCTTT,CASSNREGGMNTEAFF
TRBJ2-2,.,TRBV7-6,.,TGTGCCAGCAGCAAAGGACAGACTAACACCGGGGAGCTGTTTTTT,CASSKGQTNTGELFF
TRBJ2-4,.,TRBV19,.,TGTGCCAGTAGTTCGGACAGACCTCGAGCCAAAAACATTCAGTACTTC,CASSSDRPRAKNIQYF
TRBJ2-1,.,TRBV4-1,.,TGCGCCAGCAGCCAAGCCCTTCACGGGAGACCCTACAATGAGCAGTTCTTC,CASSQALHGRPYNEQFF
TRBJ2-7,.,TRBV2,TRBD1,TGTGCCAGCAGGGGACAGGGACCCTACGAGCAGTACTTC,CASRGQGPYEQYF
TRBJ2-1,few,TRBV19,.,TGTGCCAGTAGTACCATAAATGCCGGGACTGCCTATGAGCAGTTCTTC,CASSTINAGTAYEQFF
TRBJ2-2,.,TRBV11-3,.,TGTGCCAGCACGACAGGAACGTACACCGGGGAGCTGTTTTTT,CASTTGTYTGELFF
TRBJ1-2,few,TRBV29-1,TRBD1,TGCAGCGTTGAAGTGGACAGGGGCTCTGGCTACACCTTC,CSVEVDRGSGYTF
TRBJ1-2,.,TRBV7-8,.,TGTGCCAGCAGTCCAAATGGGATTTATGGCTACACCTTC,CASSPNGIYGYTF
TRBJ2-4,.,TRBV28,.,TGTGCCAGCAGGGCAGGGTCCCTATGGGATAGCATTCAGTACTTC,CASRAGSLWDSIQYF
TRBJ2-2,.,TRBV29-1,.,TGCAGCGTCGGGCAGTCGAACACCGGGGAGCTGTTTTTT,CSVGQSNTGELFF
TRBJ2-1,.,TRBV18,.,TGTGCCAGCTCACCTCCGGGGCCGAGGAGCTCCTACAATGAGCAGTTCTTC,CASSPPGPRSSYNEQFF
TRBJ2-1,.,TRBV6-8,TRBD2,TGTGCCAGCGAAAGAGCCGGACTAGCGGCCAATGAGCAGTTCTTC,CASERAGLAANEQFF
TRBJ2-7,.,TRBV19,TRBD2,TGTGCCAGTAGTATAGGTCCGGGACTAGCGGGAAAGGGAGCCTACGATCAGTACTTC,CASSIGPGLAGKGAYDQYF
TRBJ2-1,.,TRBV25-1,.,TGTGCCAGCAGTGGCGCAGGGAGCAACGACAATGAGCAGTTCTTC,CASSGAGSNDNEQFF
TRBJ2-5,.,TRBV29-1,TRBD2,TGCAGCGCTCTCGGGGGGGCCGGGGAGACCCAGTACTTC,CSALGGAGETQYF
TRBJ2-1,.,TRBV5-1,TRBD2,TGCGCCAGCAGCTTGGGGCGGGGACTAGCTAGCTCCTACAATGAGCAGTTCTTC,CASSLGRGLASSYNEQFF
TRBJ2-7,.,TRBV14,.,TGTGCCAGCAGCCCAGGACTGGTGCAGCAGTACTTC,CASSPGLVQQYF
TRBJ2-2,.,TRBV1,.,TGCGCCAGCAGCCGTTACACCGGGGAGCTGTTTTTT,CASSRYTGELFF
TRBJ1-2,.,TRBV29-1,TRBD1,TGCAGCGTTCAGGGGGACAGGGGACTTGGCTACACCTTC,CSVQGDRGLGYTF
TRBJ2-7,few,TRBV15,TRBD2,TGTGCCACCAGCACGCGACTAGCGGGATACGACGAGCAGTACTTC,CATSTRLAGYDEQYF
TRBJ2-7,.,TRBV19,.,TGTGCCAGTAGTATTGATCTCTCAGTCGTCGGGGGCGAGCAGTACTTC,CASSIDLSVVGGEQYF
TRBJ1-2,few,TRBV19,.,TGTGCCAGTAGTATAAGGCACAGGGACTATGGCTACACCTTC,CASSIRHRDYGYTF
TRBJ2-7,.,TRBV2,.,TGTGCCAGCAGTGCCCGTTCTAGCGTTTACGAGCAGTACTTC,CASSARSSVYEQYF
TRBJ2-1,.,TRBV15,.,TGTGCCACCAGCAGAGAGTCCGGGTCCCGATACAATGAGCAGTTCTTC,CATSRESGSRYNEQFF
TRBJ2-4,.,TRBV15,TRBD1,TGTGCCACCAGCAGAGATAGGGCAGGGGGAAACATTCAGTACTTC,CATSRDRAGGNIQYF